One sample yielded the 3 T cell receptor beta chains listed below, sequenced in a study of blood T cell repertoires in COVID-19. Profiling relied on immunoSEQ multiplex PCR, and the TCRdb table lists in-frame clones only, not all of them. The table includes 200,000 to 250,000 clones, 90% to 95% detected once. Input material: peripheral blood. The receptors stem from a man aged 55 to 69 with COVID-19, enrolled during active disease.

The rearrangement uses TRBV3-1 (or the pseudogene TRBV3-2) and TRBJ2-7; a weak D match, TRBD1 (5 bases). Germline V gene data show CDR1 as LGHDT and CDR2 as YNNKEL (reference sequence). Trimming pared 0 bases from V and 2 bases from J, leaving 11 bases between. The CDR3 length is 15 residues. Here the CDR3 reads CASSQDPTATYEQYF. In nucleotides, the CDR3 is TGTGCCAGCAGCCAAGATCCGACAGCCACCTACGAGCAGTACTTC.

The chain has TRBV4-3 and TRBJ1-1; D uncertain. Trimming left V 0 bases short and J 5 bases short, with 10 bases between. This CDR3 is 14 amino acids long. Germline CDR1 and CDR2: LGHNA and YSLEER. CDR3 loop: CASSQEIFGTEAFF. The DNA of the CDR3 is TGCGCCAGCAGCCAAGAGATTTTCGGGACTGAAGCTTTCTTT.

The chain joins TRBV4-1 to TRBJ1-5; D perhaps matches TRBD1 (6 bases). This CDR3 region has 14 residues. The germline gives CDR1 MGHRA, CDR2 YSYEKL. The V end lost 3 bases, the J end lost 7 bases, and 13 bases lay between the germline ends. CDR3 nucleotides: TGCGCCAGCAGCCAGACACAGGGCCGGCAGCCCCAGCATTTT. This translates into CASSQTQGRQPQHF.